The clone carrying this T cell receptor (beta chain) appeared many times. The antigen is undetermined. The data are from a study of cytomegalovirus exposure and HLA in healthy donors. Study overall: It was reported in a later analysis that the 95 to 150 validation repertoires used the same platform as the approximately 690 first-cohort repertoires.

Clones were read by immunoSEQ multiplex PCR, and TCRdb kept only the in-frame ones, dropping some. The sample shows roughly 330,000 clones, around 87% of them seen only once. V shed 2 bases and J shed 4 bases, with 12 bases lying between them. Germline V lookup: CDR1 MNHEY, CDR2 SMNVEV (reference sequence). The CDR3 contains 16 residues. Study-level points and caveats: The authors enumerated 150 to 200 TCR beta chains as linked to cytomegalovirus. In vitro, a few CMV-associated chains proved specific for CMV antigens.

The gene calls are TRBV27 and TRBJ1-6; D is possibly TRBD1 (5 bases). The sequenced sample was PBMCs. The TCR was taken from a woman in her 30s in good health and CMV-seropositive. This CDR3 reads CASSLQGGRYNSPLHF. CDR3 nucleotide sequence: TGTGCCAGCAGTTTACAGGGAGGAAGATATAATTCACCCCTCCACTTT.